The present T cell receptor (beta chain) was sequenced within a study of Ad26.COV2.S vaccination and SARS-CoV-2 variants (dated by TCRdb to the early 2020s). Study-level background: Donors in the vaccine arm were drawn from COV1001, a phase I-IIa trial of Ad26.COV2.S in healthy adults that was multicentre, randomized, double-blind and placebo-controlled. Ad26.COV2.S was administered intramuscularly at 5 x 10^10 or 1 x 10^11 viral particles, either as a single shot or as two shots given 56 days apart. The specificity and breadth of SARS-CoV-2-reactive T cell receptors after Ad26.COV2.S vaccination were assessed by TCRbeta repertoire sequencing. The TCR-sequenced set comprised around 32 samples: roughly 19 Ad26.COV2.S vaccine recipients, 5 placebo recipients and 8 SARS-CoV-2 convalescent individuals. Trial participants were randomized into five groups of five, in which low-dose or high-dose Ad26.COV2.S was given once or twice, or placebo was given on both occasions. Blinding of investigators to trial group allocation was maintained during experiments and outcome assessment. Summary of the overall study and its limitations: The study was not powered to compare responses between vaccine doses or regimens. Higher spike-specific TCR breadth was observed in Ad26.COV2.S recipients than in placebo recipients (P = 0.0014). Non-spike TCR breadth was comparable between vaccine and placebo recipients, consistent with the vaccine containing only spike. The authors noted that the TCR breadth and depth analyses may have underestimated total T cell responses. After vaccination, spike-specific CD8+ and CD4+ T cell responses were reported to show substantial breadth.

According to the study, the label for this sample's treatment or condition signals: approximately 18 received Ad26.COV2.S at low or high dose, single or two shots; about 5 received placebo; per-sample allocation not given. For vaccine and placebo recipients, repertoires were sequenced using samples collected on day 63 after the first injection. In Cohort 1b, some 25 adults aged 18-55 years were enrolled at a single site in Boston, USA, between 29 July and 7 August 2020. Ad26.COV2.S consisted of a replication-incompetent adenovirus type 26 vector by which a prefusion-stabilized SARS-CoV-2 spike protein from the original Wuhan strain was expressed. Measured from the cysteine to the phenylalanine, the CDR3 is 18 residues long. Only the CDR3 portion is preserved as DNA: 54 bases, with reading frame beginning at the first base. The germline V gene yields SGDLS for CDR1 and YYNGEE for CDR2. The germline ends are 16 bases apart after V is trimmed by 0 bases and J by 0 bases.

Of note for this clone: Its antigen has not been determined. No much larger clone exists at a distance of one base, and base qualities are not known.

The immunoSEQ Assay was the method used to sequence TCRbeta CDR3 regions. After extraction, genomic DNA underwent amplification by bias-controlled multiplex PCR, followed by high-throughput sequencing. The study's own analysis went as follows. To quantify the absolute abundance of every unique TCRbeta CDR3 region, sequences were collapsed and filtered. Usable DNA was measured by amplifying reference genes present in all nucleated cells, and TCRbeta template counts were normalized to that usable DNA to estimate T cell fraction. Repertoire TCRs were annotated as SARS-CoV-2-specific by exact matching of V gene, CDR3 amino acid sequence and J gene to a known reactive TCR set. The reference SARS-CoV-2 TCR set was obtained from MIRA and was filtered for enrichment in COVID-19-positive ImmuneCODE repertoires, whereby public or cross-reactive TCRs were removed. Based on the MIRA antigens, annotated TCRs were further analysed at the level of specific ORF or position within ORF. Breadth was defined as annotated unique rearrangements over total unique productive rearrangements; depth was the summed frequency of those rearrangements. TCR breadth was compared between groups using two-sided Wilcoxon rank-sum tests. TCRdb took this table from immuneACCESS and kept in-frame rearrangements with V and J called. Such tables lack part of the clones; where checked against another copy, unresolved V genes explain under half of the gap, and the rest is unexplained. V, J and clone size reflect that table, while D and trimming were determined from the DNA. This sample is represented by just under 250,000 clones; 88% of them were singletons. The ten top clones hold approximately 12% of the sample.

The sequencing here drew on peripheral blood, taken in a trial of Ad26.COV2.S vaccine versus placebo. The V gene is TRBV9 and the J gene is TRBJ1-3, with no D gene named confidently. The TCR originated in a person between 18 and 65 years old who received the Ad26.COV2.S COVID-19 vaccine or a placebo. For the CDR3, the sequence is CASSVATDGRHSGNTIYF. DNA sequence: TGTGCCAGCAGCGTAGCTACCGACGGACGCCACTCTGGAAACACCATATATTTT.